These 24 T cell receptor beta chains share one sample of origin, sequenced in a study of spatial heterogeneity in lung cancer. The time point is: sample taken at primary tumor resection. Sequencing was performed on whole RNA extracted from tumor and nontumor lung tissue, or from frozen PBMC, and the material was left unsorted. Each CDR3 protein is one row after TCRdb ran MiXCR on the 5' RACE reads. The table includes under 25,000 distinct CDR3 sequences, 6.9% detected once. Specimen: PBMCs, collected at surgery. These receptors were taken from a male donor with early-stage non-small cell lung cancer.

This clonotype was seen ten or more times. CDR3 protein: CASSQAGALSYEQYF. The CDR3 coding sequence is TGCGCCAGCAGCCAAGCGGGTGCGCTTTCCTACGAGCAGTACTTC. The V and J genes are TRBV4-1 and TRBJ2-7; D gene uncertain. This CDR3 region has 15 residues. CDR1 and CDR2 (germline): MGHRA, YSYEKL. V lost 1 base, J lost 1 base, and 11 bases lay in between.

This clonotype is medium-sized (0.01 to 0.1%). CDR3 sequence (DNA): TGTGCCAGCACCCCTGGGTCCAGGTCAGAGACCCAGTACTTC. This codes for CASTPGSRSETQYF. The gene calls are TRBV28 and TRBJ2-5; D gene ambiguous. Germline assignment: CDR1 MDHEN and CDR2 SYDVKM. This CDR3 has 14 amino acids. The germline V and J ends were trimmed by 7 bases and 4 bases, with 16 bases remaining between them.

A few counts support this clonotype. The chain links TRBV27 to TRBJ2-7, with D hard to call. The ends were cut back, 6 bases at V and 0 bases at J, with 6 bases in the middle. Germline-derived CDR1 and CDR2 are MNHEY and SMNVEV (reference sequence). This CDR3 contains 12 residues. The CDR3: CASRSTSYEQYF. The CDR3 region has the DNA TGTGCCAGCAGAAGTACCTCCTACGAGCAGTACTTC.

This clonotype was counted many times. The chain couples TRBV12-3 or TRBV12-4 to TRBJ1-1; no clear D gene. The CDR3 spans 13 residues. Trimming pared 1 base from V and 5 bases from J, leaving 8 bases between. For the CDR3, the DNA is TGTGCCAGCAGTTTAGTCGAGGGAACTGAAGCTTTCTTT. Its protein product is CASSLVEGTEAFF.

This clonotype turned up a few times. The V and J genes are TRBV20-1 and TRBJ2-3; TRBD2 matches at 7 bases. CDR1 and CDR2 (germline): DFQATT, SNEGSKA (reference sequence). This CDR3 region has 14 residues. V lost 0 bases and J lost 0; bases outside the gene matches: 0. The CDR3 DNA reads TGCAGTGCTAGAGATAGCGGGAGCACAGATACGCAGTATTTT. Translating gives CSARDSGSTDTQYF.

This clonotype showed up many times. The J gene is TRBJ2-1, the V gene TRBV11-2; 8 nucleotides match TRBD1. Germline CDR1 is SGHAT and CDR2 is FQNNGV. V lost 2 bases and J lost 8; bases outside the gene matches: 5. The CDR3 loop spans 14 amino acids. The CDR3: CASSLPPGGDEQFF. The CDR3 region has the DNA TGTGCCAGCAGCTTACCCCCAGGGGGCGATGAGCAGTTCTTC.

This clonotype was recorded many times. The chain couples TRBV10-3 to TRBJ1-2, with 7 bases that match TRBD1. The CDR3 is 17 amino acids. Per the germline V gene, CDR1 is ENHRY and CDR2 is SYGVKD. V gave up 5 bases and J gave up 7 bases; unmatched junction bases: 19. The CDR3 here is CAISSLGVETGRTGYTF. CDR3 nucleotide sequence: TGTGCCATCAGTAGTCTGGGGGTCGAGACAGGGAGGACTGGCTACACCTTC.

This clonotype turned up a few times. The chain recombines TRBV12-3 or TRBV12-4 with TRBJ1-1, with D maybe TRBD1 (5 bases). CDR3 length equals 13 residues. V lost 6 bases and J lost 6, with 14 bases in between. In DNA, the CDR3 is TGTGCCAGCAGCCCTACCAGGGTGTCTGAAGCTTTCTTT. Its protein product is CASSPTRVSEAFF.

This clonotype was seen many times. The chain is built from TRBV18 and TRBJ2-1; D gene uncertain. Trimming took 0 bases from V and 11 from J, leaving 11 bases between them. Germline lookup yields CDR1 KGHSH and CDR2 LQKENI. This CDR3 comprises 13 residues. The chain's CDR3 is CASSPPATFKQFF. The CDR3 DNA sequence: TGTGCCAGCTCACCACCGGCGACCTTCAAGCAGTTCTTC.

This clonotype was recorded at least ten times. The V and J genes are TRBV7-6 and TRBJ2-2, with 8 bases lining up with TRBD1. Germline V lookup: CDR1 SGHVS, CDR2 FNYEAQ. This CDR3 contains 17 residues. V lost 0 bases, J lost 4 bases, and 7 bases stayed unmatched. CDR3 in amino acids: CASSLAWGQAVTGELFF. The CDR3, as DNA: TGTGCCAGCAGCTTAGCGTGGGGACAGGCGGTCACCGGGGAGCTGTTTTTT.

This clonotype was seen at least ten times. The V gene is TRBV2, the J gene TRBJ2-6; 7 bases match TRBD1. The CDR3 has 17 amino acids. Germline assignment: CDR1 SNHLY and CDR2 FYNNEI. J gave up 0 bases and V 2 bases, and 4 bases lay outside the gene matches. As DNA, the CDR3 is TGTGCCAGCAGTGAAAGGACAGGATTCTCTGGGGCCAACGTCCTGACTTTC. As protein: CASSERTGFSGANVLTF.

The chain is built from TRBV12-3 or TRBV12-4 and TRBJ2-7; D is uncertain. V was shortened by 2 bases and J by 6 bases, with 14 bases between the two germline ends. There are 14 residues in the CDR3. The CDR3 region has the DNA TGTGCCAGCAGTTTAAAGGCGAGTTGGCCCGAGCAGTACTTC. It encodes CASSLKASWPEQYF.

The chain has TRBV6-6 and TRBJ1-6, with D uncertain. From germline, CDR1 is MNHNY and CDR2 SVGAGI (reference sequence). With 0 bases removed from V and 5 bases from J, the gap between germline ends came to 8 bases. The CDR3 has 15 residues. The CDR3 coding sequence is TGTGCCAGCAGTTACTCGACTGTTGATAATTCACCCCTCCACTTT. This gives the protein CASSYSTVDNSPLHF.

This clonotype was detected a few times. This sequence joins TRBV5-1 and TRBJ1-5; no definite D call. With 0 bases removed from V and 3 bases from J, the gap between germline ends came to 4 bases. CDR3 length: 13 residues. Germline V lookup: CDR1 SGHRS, CDR2 YFSETQ. Written as DNA, the CDR3 is TGCGCCAGCAGCTTGGACATCAATCAGCCCCAGCATTTT. It encodes CASSLDINQPQHF. The whole variable domain, filled in from reference TRBV5-1 and TRBJ1-5, reads KAGVTQTPRYLIKTRGQQVTLSCSPISGHRSVSWYQQTPGQGLQFLFEYFSETQRNKGNFPGRFSGRQFSNSRSEMNVSTLELGDSALYLCASSLDINQPQHFGDGTRLSIL.

This clonotype was counted between two and nine times. The chain uses TRBV2 and TRBJ2-1, with no clear D. CDR3 length equals 12 residues. Germline V lookup: CDR1 SNHLY, CDR2 FYNNEI. V lost 1 base and J 15 bases, leaving 13 bases between the germline ends. DNA for the CDR3: TGTGCCAGCAGTGAAGAGGTCCTCGTCGGGTTCTTC. Residues: CASSEEVLVGFF.

The chain couples TRBV19 to TRBJ1-5; no clear D. Germline CDR1 is LNHDA and CDR2 is SQIVND (reference sequence). Deletions cut 3 bases from V and 6 bases from J, with 12 bases between. The CDR3 extends over 14 amino acids. CDR3 in amino acids: CASSILLEGQPQHF. The CDR3 DNA sequence: TGTGCCAGTAGTATTCTGCTCGAGGGTCAGCCCCAGCATTTT.

This clonotype was observed at least ten times. This chain connects TRBV11-2 to TRBJ2-4; D is undetermined. The CDR3 runs to 14 residues. Germline assignment: CDR1 SGHAT and CDR2 FQNNGV. The V end was cut by 4 bases, the J end by 8 bases, with 15 bases between. CDR3 coding DNA: TGTGCCAGCAGCTCCCAGGCCTCCGTGGACATTCAGTACTTC. Its translation is CASSSQASVDIQYF.

There are many counts of this clonotype. The CDR3 loop reads CASSATGRNEQFF. DNA of the CDR3: TGTGCCAGCAGTGCTACAGGGAGGAATGAGCAGTTCTTC. V and J are TRBV6-6 and TRBJ2-1; tentatively, D is TRBD1 or TRBD2 (6 bases each). CDR3 length: 13 residues. CDR1 MNHNY and CDR2 SVGAGI come from the germline V gene (reference sequence). The V end lost 5 bases, the J end lost 7 bases, and 12 bases lay between the germline ends.

By sample fraction, this clonotype is medium-sized (0.01 to 0.1%). This rearrangement joins TRBV3-1 to TRBJ2-7; D gene unclear. The V gene lost 1 base and the J gene lost 0 bases, with 7 bases spanning the gap. Germline loops: CDR1 LGHDT, CDR2 YNNKEL (reference sequence). The CDR3 has 14 residues. DNA of the CDR3: TGTGCCAGCAGCCAAGGTCAAACCTCCTACGAGCAGTACTTC. It translates to CASSQGQTSYEQYF.

This clonotype was observed many times. The CDR3 reads CSASALGMDPYEQYF. In DNA form, the CDR3 reads TGCAGTGCCTCTGCTCTGGGGATGGATCCCTACGAGCAGTACTTC. V is TRBV20-1 and J is TRBJ2-7, with D unclear. Trimming pared 6 bases from V and 2 bases from J, leaving 20 bases between. CDR3 length equals 15 residues. Per the germline V gene, CDR1 is DFQATT and CDR2 is SNEGSKA (reference sequence).

This clonotype was counted at least ten times. The V call is TRBV4-2, the J call TRBJ2-1, with a possible D match to TRBD1 (6 bases). Deletions cut 4 bases from V and 7 bases from J, with 17 bases between. Germline CDR1 LGHNA, CDR2 YNFKEQ. There are 15 residues in the CDR3. The CDR3 DNA is TGTGCCAGCAGCCTGGGACACCTGGACGTGAATGAGCAGTTCTTC. It is translated as CASSLGHLDVNEQFF.

J is TRBJ1-5 and V is TRBV4-1; D not resolved. This CDR3 is built from 13 residues. Trimming removed 1 base at V and 6 bases at J, with 7 bases between. Germline values: CDR1 MGHRA, CDR2 YSYEKL. As DNA, the CDR3 is TGCGCCAGCAGCCAAGTATCGGCTCAGCCCCAGCATTTT. It yields the protein CASSQVSAQPQHF.

This clonotype was observed a few times. The chain recombines TRBV7-8 with TRBJ2-3; a weak D match, TRBD1 (6 bases). V was pared by 4 bases and J by 4 bases, with 12 bases between. Germline assignment: CDR1 SGHVS and CDR2 FQNEAQ. This CDR3 is 14 amino acids long. Here the CDR3 DNA reads TGTGCCAGCAGCTCGAGACAGGCTGCAGATACGCAGTATTTT. Its translation is CASSSRQAADTQYF.

The CDR3 loop is CASSITGRTGELFF. The DNA of the CDR3 is TGTGCCAGCAGTATAACAGGGAGAACCGGGGAGCTGTTTTTT. The chain has TRBV27 and TRBJ2-2; D perhaps matches TRBD1 (6 bases). The CDR3 totals 14 residues. The germline CDR1 and CDR2 sequences are MNHEY and SMNVEV (reference sequence). With 5 bases removed from V and 5 bases from J, the gap between germline ends came to 12 bases.